A single sample is the source of the 3 T cell receptor beta chains below, sequenced in a study of control samples from healthy donors and cancer patients. Produced via immunoSEQ multiplex PCR; TCRdb's table is partial and in-frame only. The sample holds 120,000 or so clones, about 87% seen once. The sample taken for sequencing was blood. The receptors come from a man aged 55-75 years in good health.

This rearrangement joins TRBV4-3 to TRBJ2-1; a weak D match, TRBD2 (7 bases). The CDR3 totals 14 residues. The germline gives CDR1 LGHNA, CDR2 YSLEER. Between the trimmed V and J ends, which lost 0 bases and 7 bases, there was a span of 10 bases. The CDR3, as DNA: TGCGCCAGCAGCCAAGAGGGGGGGCCGAATGAGCAGTTCTTC. This translates into CASSQEGGPNEQFF.

This clone appeared a few times. The J gene is TRBJ2-2, the V gene TRBV10-2; 9 positions agree with TRBD2. V lost 2 bases and J lost 4; bases outside the gene matches: 8. The germline gives CDR1 WSHSY, CDR2 SAAADI. The CDR3 extends over 17 amino acids. The CDR3 protein is CASSELRLAVGTGELFF. In nucleotides, the CDR3 is TGCGCCAGCAGTGAGCTCCGACTAGCGGTTGGCACCGGGGAGCTGTTTTTT.

The rearrangement links TRBV3-1 (or the pseudogene TRBV3-2) to TRBJ2-3, with 9 bases matching TRBD1. The V and J ends lost 6 bases and 0 bases, in that order; junction bases with no gene match: 4. The CDR3 sequence is 15 residues long. CDR1 is LGHDT and CDR2 is YNNKEL in the germline V gene (reference sequence). The CDR3 sequence is CASRITGGSTDTQYF. DNA of the CDR3: TGTGCCAGCAGGATTACAGGGGGCAGCACAGATACGCAGTATTTT.